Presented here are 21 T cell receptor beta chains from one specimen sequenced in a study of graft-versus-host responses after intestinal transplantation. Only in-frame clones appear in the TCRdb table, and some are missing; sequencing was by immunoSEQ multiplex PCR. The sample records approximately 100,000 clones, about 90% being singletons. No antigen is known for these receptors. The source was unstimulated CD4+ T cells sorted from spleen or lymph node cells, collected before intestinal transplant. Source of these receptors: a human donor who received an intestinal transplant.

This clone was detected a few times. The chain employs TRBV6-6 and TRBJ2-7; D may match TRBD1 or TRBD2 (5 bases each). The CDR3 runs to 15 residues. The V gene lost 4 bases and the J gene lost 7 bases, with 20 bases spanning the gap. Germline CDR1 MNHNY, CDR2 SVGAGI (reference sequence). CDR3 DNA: TGTGCCAGCAGTTCCCGGGACCGACACCTGAAAGAGCAGTACTTC. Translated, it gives CASSSRDRHLKEQYF.

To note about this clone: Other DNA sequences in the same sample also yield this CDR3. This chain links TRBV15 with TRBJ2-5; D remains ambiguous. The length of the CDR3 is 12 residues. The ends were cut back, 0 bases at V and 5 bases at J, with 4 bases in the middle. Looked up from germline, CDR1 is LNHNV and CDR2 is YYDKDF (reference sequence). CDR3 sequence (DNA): TGTGCCACCAGCAGAGATTTGGAGACCCAGTACTTC. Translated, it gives CATSRDLETQYF.

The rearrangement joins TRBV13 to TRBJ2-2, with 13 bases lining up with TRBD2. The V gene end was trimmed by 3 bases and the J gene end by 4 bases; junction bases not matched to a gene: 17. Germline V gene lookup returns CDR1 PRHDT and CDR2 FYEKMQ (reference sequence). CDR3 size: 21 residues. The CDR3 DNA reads TGTGCCAGCAGCTTCCGGGGACTAGCGGGATTTTTATCCAGACCCACCGGGGAGCTGTTTTTT. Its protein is CASSFRGLAGFLSRPTGELFF.

The CDR3 nucleotides read TGTGCCAGCAGCCCCCGGCCGGGGACTTCAATTCCCTACGAGCAGTACTTC. This encodes CASSPRPGTSIPYEQYF. The V call is TRBV11-2, the J call TRBJ2-7, with a tentative D call TRBD2 (6 bases). The V gene's germline CDR1 is SGHAT and CDR2 FQNNGV. The CDR3 has 17 residues. Trimming stripped 5 bases from V and 2 bases from J, with 22 bases between.

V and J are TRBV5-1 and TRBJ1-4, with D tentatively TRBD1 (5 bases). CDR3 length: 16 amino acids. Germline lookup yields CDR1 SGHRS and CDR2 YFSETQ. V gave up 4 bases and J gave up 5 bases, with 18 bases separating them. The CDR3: CASSPGGVGKNEKLFF. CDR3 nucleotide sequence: TGCGCCAGCAGCCCCGGGGGGGTGGGGAAAAATGAAAAACTGTTTTTT.

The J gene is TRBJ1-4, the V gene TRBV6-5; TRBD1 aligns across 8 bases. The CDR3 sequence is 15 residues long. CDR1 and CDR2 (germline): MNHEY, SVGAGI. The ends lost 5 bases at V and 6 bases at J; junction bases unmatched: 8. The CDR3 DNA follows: TGTGCCAGCAGTACCGGGACAGGATTAGATGAAAAACTGTTTTTT. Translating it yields CASSTGTGLDEKLFF.

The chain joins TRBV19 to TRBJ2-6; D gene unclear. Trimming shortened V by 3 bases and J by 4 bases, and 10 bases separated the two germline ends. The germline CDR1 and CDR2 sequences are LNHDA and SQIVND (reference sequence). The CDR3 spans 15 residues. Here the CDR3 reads CASSMTLMGANVLTF. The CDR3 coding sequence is TGTGCCAGTAGTATGACACTGATGGGGGCCAACGTCCTGACTTTC.

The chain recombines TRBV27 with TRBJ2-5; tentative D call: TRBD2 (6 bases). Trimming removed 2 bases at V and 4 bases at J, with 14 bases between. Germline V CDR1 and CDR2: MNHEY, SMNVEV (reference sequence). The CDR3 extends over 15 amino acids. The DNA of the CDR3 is TGTGCCAGCAGTTTAGGCGGGACTCCAAGAGAGACCCAGTACTTC. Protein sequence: CASSLGGTPRETQYF.

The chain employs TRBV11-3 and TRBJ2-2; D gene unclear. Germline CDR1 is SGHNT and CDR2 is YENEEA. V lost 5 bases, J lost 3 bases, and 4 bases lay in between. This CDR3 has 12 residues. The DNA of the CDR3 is TGTGCCAGCAGCCCCTACACCGGGGAGCTGTTTTTT. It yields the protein CASSPYTGELFF.

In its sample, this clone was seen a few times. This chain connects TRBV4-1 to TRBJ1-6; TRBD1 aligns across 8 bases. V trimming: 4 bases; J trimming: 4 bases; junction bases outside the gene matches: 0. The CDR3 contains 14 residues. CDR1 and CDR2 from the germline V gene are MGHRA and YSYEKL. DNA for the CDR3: TGCGCCAGCAGCCGACAGGGGTATAATTCACCCCTCCACTTT. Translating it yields CASSRQGYNSPLHF.

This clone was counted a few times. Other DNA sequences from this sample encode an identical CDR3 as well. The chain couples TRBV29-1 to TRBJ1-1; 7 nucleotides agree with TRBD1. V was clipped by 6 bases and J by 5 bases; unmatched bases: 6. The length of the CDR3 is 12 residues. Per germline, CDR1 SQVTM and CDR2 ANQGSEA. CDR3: CSVRQGGTEAFF. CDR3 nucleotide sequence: TGCAGCGTACGACAGGGAGGGACTGAAGCTTTCTTT. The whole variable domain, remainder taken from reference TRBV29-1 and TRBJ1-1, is SAVISQKPSRDICQRGTSLTIQCQVDSQVTMMFWYRQQPGQSLTLIATANQGSEATYESGFVIDKFPISRPNLTFSTLTVSNMSPEDSSIYLCSVRQGGTEAFFGQGTRLTVV.

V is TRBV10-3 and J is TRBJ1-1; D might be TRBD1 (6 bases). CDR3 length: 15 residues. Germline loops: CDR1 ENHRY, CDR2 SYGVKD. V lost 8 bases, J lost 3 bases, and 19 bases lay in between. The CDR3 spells CAIGVEGGGYTEAFF. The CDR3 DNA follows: TGTGCCATCGGGGTGGAAGGGGGAGGGTACACTGAAGCTTTCTTT.

As DNA, the CDR3 is TGCAGCGTTGCATGGGGACAGGGGTCGTCAGATACGCAGTATTTT. Its translation is CSVAWGQGSSDTQYF. This chain links TRBV29-1 with TRBJ2-3; 10 nucleotides agree with TRBD1. Unmatched junction bases numbered 8, after V lost 4 bases and J lost 4 bases. The CDR3 covers 15 residues. Looked up from germline, CDR1 is SQVTM and CDR2 is ANQGSEA.

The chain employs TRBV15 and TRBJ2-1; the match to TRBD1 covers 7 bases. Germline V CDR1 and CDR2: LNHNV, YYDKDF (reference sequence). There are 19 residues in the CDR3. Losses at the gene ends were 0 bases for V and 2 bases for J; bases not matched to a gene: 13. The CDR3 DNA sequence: TGTGCCACCAGCAGAGATTGGGGAACGACAGGGTTGACCTACAATGAGCAGTTCTTC. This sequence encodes CATSRDWGTTGLTYNEQFF.

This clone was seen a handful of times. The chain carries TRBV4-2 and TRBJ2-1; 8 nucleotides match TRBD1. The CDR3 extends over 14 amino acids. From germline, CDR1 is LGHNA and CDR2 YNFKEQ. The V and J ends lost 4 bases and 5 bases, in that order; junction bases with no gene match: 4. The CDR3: CASSRSDRDNEQFF. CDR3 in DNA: TGTGCCAGCAGCCGATCGGACAGGGACAATGAGCAGTTCTTC.

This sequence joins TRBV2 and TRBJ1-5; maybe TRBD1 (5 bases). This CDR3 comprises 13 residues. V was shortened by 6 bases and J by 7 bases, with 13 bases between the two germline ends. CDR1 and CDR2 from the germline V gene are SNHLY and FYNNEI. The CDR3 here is CASSERGAQPQHF. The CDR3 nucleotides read TGTGCCAGCAGCGAAAGGGGAGCACAGCCCCAGCATTTT.

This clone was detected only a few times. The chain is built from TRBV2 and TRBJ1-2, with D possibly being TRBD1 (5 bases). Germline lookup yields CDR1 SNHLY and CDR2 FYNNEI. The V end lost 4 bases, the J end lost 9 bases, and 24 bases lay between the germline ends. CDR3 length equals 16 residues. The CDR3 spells CASSARRGPNTMSYTF. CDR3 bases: TGTGCCAGCAGTGCCAGGAGGGGACCGAATACGATGAGCTACACCTTC.

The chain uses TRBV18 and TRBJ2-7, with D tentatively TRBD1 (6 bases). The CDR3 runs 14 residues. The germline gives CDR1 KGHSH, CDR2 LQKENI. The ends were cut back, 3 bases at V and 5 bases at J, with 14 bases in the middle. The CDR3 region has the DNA TGTGCCAGCTCACCTAGGGGGTTCGCTAACGAGCAGTACTTC. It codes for CASSPRGFANEQYF. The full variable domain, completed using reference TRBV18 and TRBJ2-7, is NAGVMQNPRHLVRRRGQEARLRCSPMKGHSHVYWYRQLPEEGLKFMVYLQKENIIDESGMPKERFSAEFPKEGPSILRIQQVVRGDSAAYFCASSPRGFANEQYFGPGTRLTVT.

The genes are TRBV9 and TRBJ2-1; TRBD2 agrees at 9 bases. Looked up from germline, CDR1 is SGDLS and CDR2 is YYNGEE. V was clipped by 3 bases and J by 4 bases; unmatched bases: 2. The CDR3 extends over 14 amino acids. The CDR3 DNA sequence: TGTGCCAGCAGCGGGGGACTAGCTTACAATGAGCAGTTCTTC. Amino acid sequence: CASSGGLAYNEQFF.

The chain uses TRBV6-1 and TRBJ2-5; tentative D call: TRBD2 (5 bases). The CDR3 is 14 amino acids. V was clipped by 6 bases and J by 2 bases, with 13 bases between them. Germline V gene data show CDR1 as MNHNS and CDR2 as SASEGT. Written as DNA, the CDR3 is TGTGCCAGCAGGAAAATTGAGCGGCAAGAGACCCAGTACTTC. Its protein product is CASRKIERQETQYF.

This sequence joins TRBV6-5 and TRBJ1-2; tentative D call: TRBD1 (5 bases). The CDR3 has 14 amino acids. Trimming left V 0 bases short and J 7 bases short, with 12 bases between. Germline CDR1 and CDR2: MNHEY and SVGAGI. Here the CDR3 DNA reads TGTGCCAGCAGTTACTCGGGCGGCCAGGGTGGCTACACCTTC. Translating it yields CASSYSGGQGGYTF.